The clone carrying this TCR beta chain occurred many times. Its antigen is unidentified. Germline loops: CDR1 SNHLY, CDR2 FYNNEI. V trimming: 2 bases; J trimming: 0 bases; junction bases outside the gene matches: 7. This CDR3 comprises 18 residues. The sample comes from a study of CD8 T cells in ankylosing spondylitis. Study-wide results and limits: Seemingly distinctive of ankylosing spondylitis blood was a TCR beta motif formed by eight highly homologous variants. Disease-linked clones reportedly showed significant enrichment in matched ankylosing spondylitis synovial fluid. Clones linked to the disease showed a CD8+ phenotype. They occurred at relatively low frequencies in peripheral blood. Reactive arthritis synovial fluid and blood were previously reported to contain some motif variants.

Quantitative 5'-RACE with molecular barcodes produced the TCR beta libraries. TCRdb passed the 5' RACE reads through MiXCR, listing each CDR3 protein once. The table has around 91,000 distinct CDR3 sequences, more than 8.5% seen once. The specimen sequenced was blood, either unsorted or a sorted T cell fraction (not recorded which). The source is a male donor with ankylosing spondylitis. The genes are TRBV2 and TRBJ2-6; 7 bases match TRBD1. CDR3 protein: CASSEILGQSSGANVLTF. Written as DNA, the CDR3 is TGTGCCAGCAGTGAAATTCTGGGACAGAGCTCTGGGGCCAACGTCCTGACTTTC.